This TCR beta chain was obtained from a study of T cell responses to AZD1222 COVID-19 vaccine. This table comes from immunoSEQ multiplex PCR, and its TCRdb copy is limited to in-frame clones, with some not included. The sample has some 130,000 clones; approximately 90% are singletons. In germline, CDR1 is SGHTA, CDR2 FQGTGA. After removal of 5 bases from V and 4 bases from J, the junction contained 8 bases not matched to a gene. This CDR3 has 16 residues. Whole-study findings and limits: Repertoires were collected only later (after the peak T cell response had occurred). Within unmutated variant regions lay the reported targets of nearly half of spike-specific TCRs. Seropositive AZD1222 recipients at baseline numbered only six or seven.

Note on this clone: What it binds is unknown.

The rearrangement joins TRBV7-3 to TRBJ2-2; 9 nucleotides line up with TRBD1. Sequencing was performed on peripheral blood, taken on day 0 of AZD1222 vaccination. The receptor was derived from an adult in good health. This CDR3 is CASSPRTGDLTGELFF. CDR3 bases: TGTGCCAGCAGCCCAAGGACAGGGGACCTCACCGGGGAGCTGTTTTTT.